This T cell receptor beta chain was found in a study of early T cells in non-severe SARS-CoV-2 infection. TCRdb ran MiXCR on the 5' RACE reads and lists one entry per CDR3 protein. The repertoire holds about 70,000 distinct CDR3 sequences, with about an eighth as singletons. CDR3 length: 13 amino acids. V dropped 6 bases and J dropped 5; count of bases not matched to a gene: 4. The receptor comes from an adult who was a healthcare worker with PCR-confirmed SARS-CoV-2 infection or an uninfected control (not recorded which). J is TRBJ2-1 and V is TRBV12-3 or TRBV12-4; 7 nucleotides match TRBD1. Sequencing was performed on whole blood. CDR3 DNA sequence: TGTGCCAGCAGCTTGGGACAGCACAATGAGCAGTTCTTC. Protein: CASSLGQHNEQFF.